The sequence of this TCR beta chain was determined in a study of blood T cell repertoires in COVID-19. About the study: The samples span acute and convalescent COVID-19 from the United States, Italy and Spain. T cells, B-cell-depleted T cells, or PBMCs supplied cDNA or gDNA.

The CDR3 runs to 13 residues. Trimming shortened V by 0 bases and J by 1 base, and 3 bases separated the two germline ends. The germline gives CDR1 GTSNPN, CDR2 SVGIG (reference sequence). Only in-frame clones appear in the TCRdb table, and some are missing; sequencing was by immunoSEQ multiplex PCR. The sample yields hundreds of thousands of clones, 80% to 85% seen once. This clone has only one observation. In the same sample, other DNA sequences code for this CDR3. The chain is built from TRBV30 and TRBJ2-2, with D unresolved. The sequencing sample was made of peripheral blood. The sequence was obtained from a man aged 30 to 45 with active or convalescent COVID-19. This CDR3 is CAWSVQNTGELFF. Here the CDR3 DNA reads TGTGCCTGGAGTGTTCAGAACACCGGGGAGCTGTTTTTT.